This paragraph covers one T cell receptor (beta chain) sequence. Its specificity is not known. The data were obtained in a study of CD8 T cells in ankylosing spondylitis. Study outcomes and limitations: A motif of seven or eight highly homologous TCR beta variants was seen as apparently characteristic of ankylosing spondylitis blood. Clones that were linked to disease were CD8+ and were relatively rare in peripheral blood. Earlier work had already found some motif variants in reactive arthritis synovial fluid and blood.

The CDR3 contains 14 residues. CDR1 is SGHVS, CDR2 FQNEAQ, per germline. V was shortened by 1 base and J by 3 bases, with 9 bases between the two germline ends. From the 5' RACE reads, TCRdb called clonotypes with MiXCR, one entry per CDR3 protein. This table holds approximately 150,000 distinct CDR3 sequences, 17% found once. Sample: blood, either unsorted or a sorted T cell fraction (not recorded which). The chain carries TRBV7-8 and TRBJ2-5; no clear D gene. This sequence was found in a male donor with ankylosing spondylitis. CDR3 DNA: TGTGCCAGCAGCTTAGTTCCCCATAAAGAGACCCAGTACTTC. It codes for CASSLVPHKETQYF.